These 2 T cell receptor beta chains originate from one sample sequenced in a study of OX40 agonist ivuxolimab in advanced cancers. The table came from immunoSEQ multiplex PCR; TCRdb's copy has only in-frame clones and leaves some out. The profile shows 15,000 to 20,000 clones, approximately 80% of them singletons. The specimen was CD4+ or CD8+ T cells sorted from blood, collected in a trial of the OX40 agonist ivuxolimab. The receptors here all came from an adult with an advanced solid tumor such as melanoma, head and neck, liver or kidney cancer.

The chain links TRBV2 to TRBJ1-5; D gene uncertain. The CDR3 runs to 14 residues. With 3 bases removed from V and 0 bases from J, the gap between germline ends came to 6 bases. Germline CDR1 and CDR2: SNHLY and FYNNEI. In DNA, the CDR3 is TGTGCCAGCAGTGATGGAGATAGCAATCAGCCCCAGCATTTT. Protein: CASSDGDSNQPQHF.

The rearrangement joins TRBV5-5 to TRBJ2-4, with D unresolved. CDR1 is SGHKS, CDR2 YYEKEE, per germline (reference sequence). V lost 2 bases and J lost 7, with 7 bases in between. This CDR3 is 12 amino acids long. CDR3 sequence reads: CASSLPANIQYF. DNA for the CDR3: TGTGCCAGCAGCTTACCCGCGAACATTCAGTACTTC. Full variable domain (missing parts from reference TRBV5-5 and TRBJ2-4): DAGVTQSPTHLIKTRGQQVTLRCSPISGHKSVSWYQQVLGQGPQFIFQYYEKEERGRGNFPDRFSARQFPNYSSELNVNALLLGDSALYLCASSLPANIQYFGAGTRLSVL.